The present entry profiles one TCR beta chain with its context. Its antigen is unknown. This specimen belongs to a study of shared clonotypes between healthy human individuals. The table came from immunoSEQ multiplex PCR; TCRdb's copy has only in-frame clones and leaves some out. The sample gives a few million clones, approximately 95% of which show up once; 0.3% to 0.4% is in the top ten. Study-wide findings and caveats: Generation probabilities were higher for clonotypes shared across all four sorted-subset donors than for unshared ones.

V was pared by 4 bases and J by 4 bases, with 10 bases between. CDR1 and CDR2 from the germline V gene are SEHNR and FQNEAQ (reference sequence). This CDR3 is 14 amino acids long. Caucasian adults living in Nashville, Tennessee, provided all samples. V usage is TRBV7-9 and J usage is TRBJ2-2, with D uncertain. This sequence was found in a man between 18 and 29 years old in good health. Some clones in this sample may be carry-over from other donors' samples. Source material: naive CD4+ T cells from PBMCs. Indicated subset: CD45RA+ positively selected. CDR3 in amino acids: CASSSPVLTGELFF. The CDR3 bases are TGTGCCAGCAGCTCTCCCGTACTCACCGGGGAGCTGTTTTTT.